The 27 T cell receptor beta chains below come from one sample, sequenced in a study of T cell responses to AZD1222 COVID-19 vaccine (dated by TCRdb to 2020 to 2022). Libraries came from the immunoSEQ multiplex PCR assay. TCRdb provides this immuneACCESS table in a form limited to in-frame rearrangements. Some clones are lacking; in checked studies, under half of them reflect an unresolved V gene, and why the rest are absent is not known. In this sample the table shows about 150,000 clones, about 89% of which occur a single time. Approximately 1.2% of the sample is held by the ten biggest clonotypes. The sample's time point label is to be understood as: about 28 days (+/-7) after the second vaccine dose. This sample comprised peripheral blood, obtained 28 days after the second AZD1222 dose. These TCRs come from an adult who received the AZD1222 COVID-19 vaccine.

This clone was recorded once. The chain carries TRBV7-2 and TRBJ2-3; TRBD2 matches 12 bases. Looked up from germline, CDR1 is SGHTA and CDR2 is FQGNSA. The CDR3 consists of 16 residues. Trimming at V came to 3 bases and at J to 2 bases, leaving 3 bases not matched to a gene. CDR3 in amino acids: CASSLTSGGTTDTQYF. CDR3 in DNA: TGTGCCAGCAGCTTGACTAGCGGGGGCACCACAGATACGCAGTATTTT.

V and J are TRBV6-6 and TRBJ1-2, with 9 bases aligning to TRBD1. Germline CDR1 and CDR2: MNHNY and SVGAGI (reference sequence). The CDR3 runs to 16 residues. V shed 4 bases and J 4 bases; nucleotides not matched to a gene: 10. CDR3 region: CASSSPNRGRGYGYTF. As DNA, the CDR3 is TGTGCCAGCAGTTCACCTAACAGGGGGCGCGGCTATGGCTACACCTTC.

The genes are TRBV5-1 and TRBJ1-2; tentative D call: TRBD1 (5 bases). Germline V gene sequence: CDR1 SGHRS, CDR2 YFSETQ. The CDR3 has 16 amino acids. V was shortened by 0 bases and J by 0 bases, with 12 bases between the two germline ends. The CDR3 DNA reads TGCGCCAGCAGCTTGGCGGGGGACGGCGCTAACTATGGCTACACCTTC. This sequence encodes CASSLAGDGANYGYTF.

This chain uses TRBV7-9 with TRBJ2-2, with 7 bases identical to TRBD1. Per germline, CDR1 SEHNR and CDR2 FQNEAQ (reference sequence). The CDR3 is 16 amino acids. The V gene end was trimmed by 2 bases and the J gene end by 0 bases; junction bases not matched to a gene: 3. The CDR3 DNA sequence: TGTGCCAGCAGCTTACCGCAGGGGGCGAACACCGGGGAGCTGTTTTTT. It yields the protein CASSLPQGANTGELFF.

The CDR3 here is CASSVGEGAYYEQYF. CDR3 nucleotides: TGTGCCAGCAGCGTAGGTGAAGGGGCGTACTACGAGCAGTACTTC. The J gene is TRBJ2-7, the V gene TRBV9, with D possibly matching TRBD1 (5 bases). Germline CDR1 and CDR2: SGDLS and YYNGEE. Trimming stripped 0 bases from V and 3 bases from J, with 13 bases between. This CDR3 spans 15 amino acids.

The chain uses TRBV7-3 and TRBJ2-1, with TRBD2 matching 12 bases. The CDR3 is 16 amino acids. After removal of 5 bases from V and 2 bases from J, the junction contained 4 bases not matched to a gene. In germline, CDR1 is SGHTA, CDR2 FQGTGA. The CDR3 is CASSTLAGGPYNEQFF. The CDR3 region has the DNA TGTGCCAGCAGCACCCTAGCGGGGGGGCCCTACAATGAGCAGTTCTTC.

The chain recombines TRBV6-1 with TRBJ1-1, with D possibly being TRBD1 (6 bases). V shed 2 bases and J shed 4 bases, with 8 bases lying between them. The CDR3 length is 13 residues. The V gene's germline CDR1 is MNHNS and CDR2 SASEGT. The CDR3 spells CASSERGPTEAFF. As DNA, the CDR3 is TGTGCCAGCAGTGAACGGGGGCCCACTGAAGCTTTCTTT.

The chain carries TRBV6-5 and TRBJ2-7; 12 bases align to TRBD1. Germline V gene sequence: CDR1 MNHEY, CDR2 SVGAGI. The CDR3 is 14 residues long. The V gene end was trimmed by 6 bases and the J gene end by 5 bases; junction bases not matched to a gene: 5. This chain's CDR3 is CASRGQGAYNEQYF. The CDR3 DNA follows: TGTGCCAGCAGGGGACAGGGGGCATATAACGAGCAGTACTTC.

CDR3 sequence reads: CASSQGLGRGVQETQYF. DNA for the CDR3: TGCGCCAGCAGCCAAGGGCTGGGACGGGGGGTCCAAGAGACCCAGTACTTC. This chain uses TRBV4-3 with TRBJ2-5, with 7 nucleotides matching TRBD2. Germline V CDR1 and CDR2: LGHNA, YSLEER. The CDR3 loop spans 17 amino acids. Trimming at V came to 1 base and at J to 1 base, leaving 9 bases not matched to a gene.

The chain uses TRBV5-6 and TRBJ1-5; D gene uncertain. This CDR3 has 18 amino acids. CDR1 and CDR2 from the germline V gene are SGHDT and YYEEEE. V was trimmed by 1 base and J by 0 bases, leaving 17 bases between them. CDR3: CASSLFGASGDSNQPQHF. As DNA, the CDR3 is TGTGCCAGCAGCTTGTTTGGTGCGAGCGGTGATAGCAATCAGCCCCAGCATTTT.

This clone was found a few times. This chain joins TRBV7-2 and TRBJ1-6; 9 bases align to TRBD1. V was pared by 6 bases and J by 8 bases, with 8 bases of the junction left unmatched. Germline values: CDR1 SGHTA, CDR2 FQGNSA. This CDR3 comprises 15 residues. DNA for the CDR3: TGTGCCAGCAGGAAAACAGGGGGCGCGGATTCACCCCTCCACTTT. Its translation is CASRKTGGADSPLHF.

This clone appeared once. This chain connects TRBV7-2 to TRBJ2-7; 10 nucleotides line up with TRBD2. V gave up 2 bases and J gave up 5 bases; unmatched junction bases: 9. This CDR3 is built from 16 residues. CDR1 is SGHTA and CDR2 is FQGNSA in the germline V gene. The CDR3 is CASSLRSGRASDEQYF. In nucleotides, the CDR3 is TGTGCCAGCAGCTTAAGGAGCGGGAGGGCCTCGGACGAGCAGTACTTC.

This chain joins TRBV6-1 and TRBJ1-4; D unclear. Trimming cost V 6 bases and J 4 bases, with 15 bases left between them. Germline V gives CDR1 MNHNS, CDR2 SASEGT. CDR3 length: 15 amino acids. This CDR3 is CASSKTAVFNEKLFF. The CDR3 DNA reads as TGTGCCAGCAGCAAAACGGCGGTGTTTAATGAAAAACTGTTTTTT.

This rearrangement joins TRBV6-1 to TRBJ1-5, with D perhaps TRBD1 (5 bases). The ends were cut back, 0 bases at V and 5 bases at J, with 11 bases in the middle. Looked up from germline, CDR1 is MNHNS and CDR2 is SASEGT. This CDR3 contains 15 residues. CDR3 nucleotide sequence: TGTGCCAGCAGTGAAGCGGGGGGACTTCATCAGCCCCAGCATTTT. As protein: CASSEAGGLHQPQHF.

The chain joins TRBV5-4 to TRBJ1-5; D gene uncertain. CDR1 and CDR2 (germline): SGHNT, YYREEE (reference sequence). Trimming shortened V by 0 bases and J by 2 bases, and 18 bases separated the two germline ends. The CDR3 covers 18 residues. The DNA for the CDR3 is TGTGCCAGCAGCTTGGGTCCGGGCGGGCGATTTGGCAATCAGCCCCAGCATTTT. Translated, it gives CASSLGPGGRFGNQPQHF.

The chain joins TRBV11-2 to TRBJ1-5; D might be TRBD1 (5 bases). Germline CDR1 is SGHAT and CDR2 is FQNNGV. This CDR3 region has 13 residues. Trimming cost V 5 bases and J 7 bases, with 12 bases left between them. The CDR3, as DNA: TGTGCCAGCAGCCGAGGTCACAGGCAGCCCCAGCATTTT. Its protein is CASSRGHRQPQHF. The complete variable domain, with remaining parts taken from reference TRBV11-2 and TRBJ1-5, reads EAGVAQSPRYKIIEKRQSVAFWCNPISGHATLYWYQQILGQGPKLLIQFQNNGVVDDSQLPKDRFSAERLKGVDSTLKIQPAKLEDSAVYLCASSRGHRQPQHFGDGTRLSIL.

There are a few counts of this clone. The V gene is TRBV5-6, the J gene TRBJ1-4; perhaps TRBD1 as D (5 bases). Germline CDR1 is SGHDT and CDR2 is YYEEEE. The CDR3 is 14 amino acids. The V end was cut by 0 bases, the J end by 7 bases, with 10 bases between. The CDR3 sequence is CASSLVGVGEKLFF. As DNA, the CDR3 is TGTGCCAGCAGCTTGGTGGGGGTGGGTGAAAAACTGTTTTTT.

The chain couples TRBV4-3 to TRBJ2-5, with D perhaps matching TRBD2 (6 bases). Trimming cost V 1 base and J 5 bases, with 14 bases left between them. Germline V CDR1 and CDR2: LGHNA, YSLEER. The CDR3 is 15 residues long. The CDR3: CASSQVANGGETQYF. In DNA form, the CDR3 reads TGCGCCAGCAGCCAAGTAGCTAACGGGGGTGAGACCCAGTACTTC.

The chain combines TRBV11-1 with TRBJ1-2, with D uncertain. The CDR3 spans 16 residues. V was clipped by 4 bases and J by 3 bases, with 18 bases between them. Germline CDR1 reads SGHAT; CDR2 reads FQDESV (reference sequence). DNA of the CDR3: TGTGCCAGCAGCTACCGGCCCTCAAAGGGCCACTATGGCTACACCTTC. Translating it yields CASSYRPSKGHYGYTF.

This chain's CDR3 is CASSRTSGSFDTQYF. As DNA, the CDR3 is TGTGCCAGCAGCAGGACTAGCGGGAGCTTTGATACGCAGTATTTT. The genes are TRBV7-3 and TRBJ2-3; TRBD2 matches 13 bases. V lost 5 bases and J lost 6; bases outside the gene matches: 5. The CDR3 loop spans 15 amino acids. CDR1 is SGHTA, CDR2 FQGTGA, per germline.

The rearrangement uses TRBV6-5 and TRBJ2-1; weak D call: TRBD1 (7 bases). Germline V gene data show CDR1 as MNHEY and CDR2 as SVGAGI. The CDR3 spans 15 residues. V lost 6 bases to trimming and J lost 5 bases, with 17 bases between them. In DNA form, the CDR3 reads TGTGCCAGCAGAAAAGAGGAGGGACAGAACAATGAGCAGTTCTTC. Protein sequence: CASRKEEGQNNEQFF.

The chain combines TRBV6-5 with TRBJ2-7, with 9 bases that match TRBD1. Germline V lookup: CDR1 MNHEY, CDR2 SVGAGI. The CDR3 loop spans 13 amino acids. Germline trimming cut 4 bases from V and 12 bases from J; bases unmatched to any gene: 10. CDR3 nucleotides: TGTGCCAGCAGTTCCGGGACAGGGACCGTCTGGTACTTC. Translation: CASSSGTGTVWYF.

This clone is a singleton in its sample. This chain connects TRBV5-1 to TRBJ1-5, with D perhaps TRBD1 (5 bases). V was trimmed by 7 bases and J by 0 bases, leaving 26 bases between them. The CDR3 extends over 19 amino acids. CDR1 is SGHRS, CDR2 YFSETQ, per germline. The chain's CDR3 is CASVLIRDGGILSNQPQHF. For the CDR3, the DNA is TGCGCCAGCGTACTAATTCGGGACGGAGGGATTCTTAGCAATCAGCCCCAGCATTTT.

This clone was seen once. V gene TRBV10-3 combines with J gene TRBJ2-7, with 9 bases identical to TRBD2. The CDR3 spans 17 residues. Germline values: CDR1 ENHRY, CDR2 SYGVKD. The V segment lost 3 bases and the J segment 0 bases; nucleotides outside the gene matches: 9. For the CDR3, the DNA is TGTGCCATCAGTGACCCCGGAGGGACTAGCACCTCCTACGAGCAGTACTTC. It translates to CAISDPGGTSTSYEQYF.

V usage is TRBV29-1 and J usage is TRBJ2-7; 8 nucleotides align to TRBD1. This CDR3 has 13 residues. CDR1 and CDR2 from the germline V gene are SQVTM and ANQGSEA. V shed 6 bases and J 2 bases; nucleotides not matched to a gene: 6. CDR3 nucleotide sequence: TGCAGCGTACGACAGGGGTTGACCTACGAGCAGTACTTC. Protein sequence: CSVRQGLTYEQYF.

This clone came up once. This chain connects TRBV28 to TRBJ2-5; unclear D gene. Between the trimmed V and J ends, which lost 4 bases and 5 bases, there was a span of 14 bases. CDR3 length: 14 amino acids. Germline values: CDR1 MDHEN, CDR2 SYDVKM. CDR3 nucleotides: TGTGCCAGCAGTTCCCCGACTTGGGTTGAGACCCAGTACTTC. Amino acids: CASSSPTWVETQYF. Complete variable domain (other parts from reference TRBV28 and TRBJ2-5): DVKVTQSSRYLVKRTGEKVFLECVQDMDHENMFWYRQDPGLGLRLIYFSYDVKMKEKGDIPEGYSVSREKKERFSLILESASTNQTSMYLCASSSPTWVETQYFGPGTRLLVL.

The chain has TRBV7-9 and TRBJ1-6, with TRBD1 identical over 8 bases. There are 14 residues in the CDR3. Germline CDR1 reads SEHNR; CDR2 reads FQNEAQ (reference sequence). V lost 6 bases and J lost 7; bases outside the gene matches: 5. CDR3 sequence: CASRTQGGNSPLHF. Here the CDR3 DNA reads TGTGCCAGCAGAACACAGGGGGGCAATTCACCCCTCCACTTT.